This TCR beta chain was sequenced for a study of blood T cells in healthy people across ages. Study-wide results and limits: Naive T cell percentage showed a strong correlation with TCR beta diversity. Across the age range, TCR beta diversity per million T cells fell in a roughly linear way.

Only a few counts were recorded for this clonotype. Its antigen is still unknown. It was with a sample-barcoded 5' primer and a J-beta primer mix that a second PCR of roughly 7 to 12 cycles was run. MiXCR was run by TCRdb on the 5' RACE reads, yielding one entry per CDR3 protein. The data contain 1.6 million or so distinct CDR3 sequences, about 32% of them seen just once; the ten biggest clones take up 11%. The source is a woman younger than 45 in good health. Sequenced input: blood.

Written as DNA, the CDR3 is TGTGCCAGCAACCAGGGGGGCCGAGGGCCAAATTCACCCCTCCACTTT. Translated, it gives CASNQGGRGPNSPLHF. The V gene is TRBV5-4, the J gene TRBJ1-6, with 7 nucleotides matching TRBD1. CDR3 length equals 16 residues. Trimming removed 6 bases from V and 7 bases from J; junction bases left unmatched: 13. Per germline, CDR1 SGHNT and CDR2 YYREEE (reference sequence).